The following is a T cell receptor beta chain sequence with its context. The antigen remains unidentified. Sequenced by immunoSEQ multiplex PCR; TCRdb stores in-frame clones only, minus some. The sample yields 55,000 to 70,000 clones, approximately 85% seen once. The data are from a study of Tregs in tolerant kidney transplant recipients. Background on the study: The nonmyeloablative bone marrow transplants came from related graft donors, with transient mixed chimerism.

The study, taken as a whole, reports: This study did not directly address biological reproducibility.

Trimming cost V 1 base and J 2 bases, with 7 bases left between them. Germline loops: CDR1 SEHNR, CDR2 FQNEAQ (reference sequence). The CDR3 loop spans 14 amino acids. Unstimulated regulatory T cells (CD4+CD25+CD127-), CD4+CD25- non-regulatory cells, CD4 and CD8 cells were FACS-sorted from thawed PBMCs. The source was Tregs from blood, collected before the transplant. This TCR was sampled from a human donor who received a combined kidney and bone marrow transplant. The V call is TRBV7-9, the J call TRBJ2-3, with D hard to call. The chain's CDR3 is CASSLERSTDTQYF. The DNA for the CDR3 is TGTGCCAGCAGCTTAGAAAGGTCCACAGATACGCAGTATTTT.